Below are 30 T cell receptor beta chains sequenced from a single sample in a study of T cell responses to AZD1222 COVID-19 vaccine. Generated by immunoSEQ multiplex PCR, the TCRdb table keeps only in-frame clones and is missing some. The repertoire holds some 140,000 clones, roughly 90% seen once, with around 2.8% in the top ten. Specimen: peripheral blood, collected on day 0 of AZD1222 vaccination. The receptor source for this set is an adult in good health.

This clone was detected only a few times. Other DNA variants within this sample encode the same CDR3. The J gene is TRBJ1-5, the V gene TRBV9; 8 nucleotides match TRBD1. This CDR3 region has 14 residues. The trim removed 2 bases at V and 2 bases at J, leaving 0 bases unmatched. Looked up from germline, CDR1 is SGDLS and CDR2 is YYNGEE. Here the CDR3 reads CASSVTGGNQPQHF. As DNA, the CDR3 is TGTGCCAGCAGCGTGACAGGGGGCAATCAGCCCCAGCATTTT.

The chain couples TRBV12-3 or TRBV12-4 to TRBJ2-7, with D possibly being TRBD1 (5 bases). This CDR3 has 13 amino acids. V gave up 3 bases and J gave up 3 bases, with 9 bases separating them. This CDR3 is CASSFQGFYEQYF. The CDR3 DNA reads as TGTGCCAGCAGTTTCCAGGGCTTCTACGAGCAGTACTTC.

CDR3 in amino acids: CASSLYPFATNEKLFF. The CDR3 nucleotides are TGCGCCAGCAGCTTGTATCCTTTTGCAACTAATGAAAAACTGTTTTTT. The V and J genes are TRBV5-1 and TRBJ1-4; D is unclear. CDR1 is SGHRS and CDR2 is YFSETQ in the germline V gene. With 1 base removed from V and 0 bases from J, the gap between germline ends came to 10 bases. CDR3 length: 16 residues.

This clone showed up just a few times. This chain joins TRBV6-5 and TRBJ1-4, with a weak D call TRBD1 (6 bases). The germline V and J ends were trimmed by 10 bases and 14 bases, with 20 bases remaining between them. Germline values: CDR1 MNHEY, CDR2 SVGAGI. CDR3 length: 12 residues. The CDR3 sequence: CATGSLQGGLFF. CDR3 nucleotides: TGTGCCACCGGGAGCCTACAGGGCGGGCTGTTTTTT.

This chain links TRBV19 with TRBJ2-1; tentatively, D is TRBD2 (6 bases). Trimming left V 5 bases short and J 12 bases short, with 14 bases between. CDR3 length: 12 residues. Germline assignment: CDR1 LNHDA and CDR2 SQIVND (reference sequence). Here the CDR3 DNA reads TGTGCCAGTAGTCTTAGACTAGTCGGGCAGTTCTTC. Encoded protein: CASSLRLVGQFF.

The chain links TRBV9 to TRBJ2-7, with D possibly TRBD2 on 7 matching bases. V was shortened by 0 bases and J by 3 bases, with 13 bases between the two germline ends. This CDR3 contains 15 residues. Germline loops: CDR1 SGDLS, CDR2 YYNGEE. The CDR3 loop reads CASSVERDTHYEQYF. The CDR3 nucleotides read TGTGCCAGCAGCGTAGAGCGGGACACCCACTACGAGCAGTACTTC.

This clone was seen only once. V gene TRBV15 combines with J gene TRBJ2-1; D possibly corresponds to TRBD2 (5 bases). V lost 5 bases, J lost 7 bases, and 15 bases lay in between. Germline values: CDR1 LNHNV, CDR2 YYDKDF (reference sequence). This CDR3 comprises 14 residues. The CDR3 coding sequence is TGTGCCACCAGCGAATTGAGGGCCAGAAATGAGCAGTTCTTC. Encoded protein: CATSELRARNEQFF. Variable domain in full (rest from reference TRBV15 and TRBJ2-1): DAMVIQNPRYQVTQFGKPVTLSCSQTLNHNVMYWYQQKSSQAPKLLFHYYDKDFNNEADTPDNFQSRRPNTSFCFLDIRSPGLGDTAMYLCATSELRARNEQFFGPGTRLTVL.

The V gene is TRBV4-1, the J gene TRBJ2-2, with 12 bases aligning to TRBD2. Trimming removed 0 bases from V and 7 bases from J; junction bases left unmatched: 6. Germline values: CDR1 MGHRA, CDR2 YSYEKL. The CDR3 spans 17 residues. Here the CDR3 reads CASSQDKLAGGVGELFF. In DNA, the CDR3 is TGCGCCAGCAGCCAAGATAAACTAGCGGGAGGAGTCGGGGAGCTGTTTTTT.

The V and J genes are TRBV3-1 (or the pseudogene TRBV3-2) and TRBJ1-2, with D unclear. The CDR3 totals 14 residues. Per germline, CDR1 LGHDT and CDR2 YNNKEL (reference sequence). Trimming left V 6 bases short and J 4 bases short, with 15 bases between. The CDR3 reads CASSVLAGSYGYTF. In DNA, the CDR3 is TGTGCCAGCAGTGTTCTTGCGGGTTCCTATGGCTACACCTTC.

A few counts support this clone. The V call is TRBV11-3, the J call TRBJ2-3; 8 nucleotides align to TRBD2. The CDR3 totals 17 residues. V dropped 1 base and J dropped 3; count of bases not matched to a gene: 9. Germline values: CDR1 SGHNT, CDR2 YENEEA. The CDR3 DNA reads TGTGCCAGCAGCTTAGTCTTCGGGGGGGGCCGAACAGATACGCAGTATTTT. Translated, it gives CASSLVFGGGRTDTQYF.

The rearrangement joins TRBV27 to TRBJ1-5, with D possibly being TRBD1 (5 bases). Looked up from germline, CDR1 is MNHEY and CDR2 is SMNVEV (reference sequence). Trimming pared 3 bases from V and 6 bases from J, leaving 9 bases between. CDR3 length: 13 residues. CDR3 in DNA: TGTGCCAGCAGTTTCGGGGGTGGTCAGCCCCAGCATTTT. This sequence encodes CASSFGGGQPQHF.

The chain links TRBV19 to TRBJ2-2, with 12 bases fitting TRBD2. With V trimmed by 6 bases and J by 2 bases, 1 base remained unmatched. Germline V CDR1 and CDR2: LNHDA, SQIVND (reference sequence). The CDR3 runs 15 residues. The CDR3 region has the DNA TGTGCCAGTAGGGGACTAGCGGGTAACACCGGGGAGCTGTTTTTT. Residues: CASRGLAGNTGELFF.

The chain combines TRBV7-7 with TRBJ2-5; maybe TRBD1 (6 bases). CDR3 size: 14 residues. V lost 5 bases to trimming and J lost 2 bases, with 12 bases between them. In germline, CDR1 is SSHAT, CDR2 FNYEAQ (reference sequence). CDR3 nucleotide sequence: TGTGCCAGCAGCGAACAGGGCCTACAAGAGACCCAGTACTTC. This encodes CASSEQGLQETQYF.

The genes are TRBV19 and TRBJ2-7, with TRBD2 matching over 8 bases. Germline trimming cut 4 bases from V and 0 bases from J; bases unmatched to any gene: 5. The length of the CDR3 is 15 residues. CDR1 LNHDA and CDR2 SQIVND come from the germline V gene (reference sequence). CDR3 in amino acids: CASSTIAGSSYEQYF. CDR3 nucleotide sequence: TGTGCCAGTAGTACAATAGCGGGAAGCTCCTACGAGCAGTACTTC.

The chain recombines TRBV27 with TRBJ2-1; D call uncertain. V gave up 6 bases and J gave up 0 bases, with 9 bases separating them. This CDR3 has 14 residues. CDR1 and CDR2 (germline): MNHEY, SMNVEV (reference sequence). The CDR3 protein is CASSESSSYNEQFF. For the CDR3, the DNA is TGTGCCAGCAGCGAGTCCAGCTCCTACAATGAGCAGTTCTTC.

The chain recombines TRBV21-1 with TRBJ1-1; TRBD1, the D gene given by the table, was not confirmed from the DNA. TRBV21-1 is noted as a pseudogene. The CDR3 has 18 amino acids. The CDR3 coding sequence is TGTGCCAGCAGCAAAAGGCAGAGGGGACAGGGGGCCAGTACTGAAGCTTTCTTT. This translates into CASSKRQRGQGASTEAFF.

V and J are TRBV7-9 and TRBJ1-1, with 8 bases matching TRBD1. CDR1 is SEHNR and CDR2 is FQNEAQ in the germline V gene (reference sequence). CDR3 size: 12 residues. V was clipped by 5 bases and J by 7 bases; unmatched bases: 3. The CDR3 sequence: CASSQDRGEAFF. In DNA, the CDR3 is TGTGCCAGCAGCCAAGACAGGGGTGAAGCTTTCTTT.

This clone was found a few times. The genes are TRBV6-4 and TRBJ2-3; TRBD2 matches 7 bases. The trim removed 2 bases at V and 5 bases at J, leaving 7 bases unmatched. The CDR3 spans 15 residues. Germline CDR1 is MRHNA and CDR2 is SNTAGT. The CDR3 protein is CASSDVLRGVDTQYF. The CDR3 nucleotides read TGTGCCAGCAGTGACGTCCTACGGGGGGTAGATACGCAGTATTTT.

The rearrangement joins TRBV10-1 to TRBJ2-7, with D tentatively TRBD2 (6 bases). V was trimmed by 5 bases and J by 4 bases, leaving 12 bases between them. This CDR3 has 13 amino acids. Germline CDR1 reads WNHNN; CDR2 reads SYGVQD (reference sequence). The CDR3 reads CASSPSGVYEQYF. The CDR3 nucleotides are TGCGCCAGCAGTCCATCGGGGGTTTACGAGCAGTACTTC.

V and J are TRBV5-1 and TRBJ2-7; 7 bases match TRBD2. J was trimmed by 3 bases and V by 0 bases; bases with no gene match: 6. Germline V lookup: CDR1 SGHRS, CDR2 YFSETQ. The length of the CDR3 is 15 residues. CDR3 DNA sequence: TGCGCCAGCAGCTTGGCGGTAGGGACTAACTACGAGCAGTACTTC. Encoded protein: CASSLAVGTNYEQYF.

The chain recombines TRBV27 with TRBJ2-7; D is uncertain. Germline lookup yields CDR1 MNHEY and CDR2 SMNVEV (reference sequence). The CDR3 spans 13 residues. V was shortened by 6 bases and J by 4 bases, with 13 bases between the two germline ends. The CDR3 region is CASSLDEGYEQYF. The CDR3 coding sequence is TGTGCCAGCAGCCTCGATGAAGGGTACGAGCAGTACTTC.

The chain carries TRBV4-1 and TRBJ2-7; D call uncertain. CDR1 MGHRA and CDR2 YSYEKL come from the germline V gene. The CDR3 has 15 residues. Trimming shortened V by 1 base and J by 10 bases, and 20 bases separated the two germline ends. CDR3 sequence reads: CASSQVGSGFDRQYF. The CDR3 DNA follows: TGCGCCAGCAGCCAAGTAGGCTCAGGATTCGACCGACAGTACTTC.

The chain is built from TRBV10-3 and TRBJ1-4; unclear D gene. CDR1 and CDR2 (germline): ENHRY, SYGVKD. V was shortened by 8 bases and J by 5 bases, with 12 bases between the two germline ends. CDR3 length: 13 amino acids. The DNA for the CDR3 is TGTGCCATCGGGCCGAGTAACAATGAAAAACTGTTTTTT. Its translation: CAIGPSNNEKLFF.

V usage is TRBV4-2 and J usage is TRBJ1-5, with D perhaps matching TRBD1 (6 bases). Germline assignment: CDR1 LGHNA and CDR2 YNFKEQ. V dropped 0 bases and J dropped 6 bases, with 18 bases sitting between them. CDR3 size: 17 residues. CDR3 nucleotide sequence: TGTGCCAGCAGCCAAGATGGTCACAGGGTTTCAGGTCAGCCCCAGCATTTT. Its protein product is CASSQDGHRVSGQPQHF.

The J gene is TRBJ2-1, the V gene TRBV30; 10 nucleotides match TRBD2. Trimming cost V 5 bases and J 4 bases; bases outside gene matches: 8. Germline CDR1 is GTSNPN and CDR2 is SVGIG (reference sequence). The CDR3 consists of 15 residues. The CDR3, as DNA: TGTGCCTGGGGCCTTGTAGCGGGGGGATACAATGAGCAGTTCTTC. Amino acid sequence: CAWGLVAGGYNEQFF.

The V call is TRBV4-2, the J call TRBJ1-2; D gene unclear. Between the trimmed V and J ends, which lost 0 bases and 1 base, there was a span of 12 bases. The germline V gene has CDR1 LGHNA and CDR2 YNFKEQ. The CDR3 is made up of 16 amino acids. CDR3 in DNA: TGTGCCAGCAGCCAAGATTACGCCGGGAGTAACTATGGCTACACCTTC. This codes for CASSQDYAGSNYGYTF.

This chain connects TRBV28 to TRBJ2-7; no clear D. Germline V gene sequence: CDR1 MDHEN, CDR2 SYDVKM. V lost 5 bases to trimming and J lost 2 bases, with 7 bases between them. The CDR3 extends over 12 amino acids. The CDR3 protein is CASSRSTYEQYF. The CDR3 nucleotides are TGTGCCAGCAGTCGCTCTACCTACGAGCAGTACTTC.

The rearrangement joins TRBV7-3 to TRBJ2-1, with 12 bases aligning to TRBD2. The CDR3 totals 16 residues. J gave up 5 bases and V 5 bases, and 7 bases lay outside the gene matches. CDR1 is SGHTA and CDR2 is FQGTGA in the germline V gene. The CDR3 here is CASSPSSGGANNEQFF. Written as DNA, the CDR3 is TGTGCCAGCAGCCCATCTAGCGGGGGGGCCAACAATGAGCAGTTCTTC.

The rearrangement links TRBV18 to TRBJ2-7; possibly TRBD2 for D (5 bases). CDR3 size: 13 residues. Trimming took off 2 bases at V and 0 bases at J, with 5 bases between the two ends. The V gene's germline CDR1 is KGHSH and CDR2 LQKENI. CDR3 DNA: TGTGCCAGCTCACCAGAGGGCTCCTACGAGCAGTACTTC. The encoded protein is CASSPEGSYEQYF.

This chain uses TRBV6-2 or TRBV6-3 with TRBJ2-7, with a weak D call TRBD2 (6 bases). This CDR3 comprises 14 residues. Germline loops: CDR1 MNHEY, CDR2 SVGEGT. V dropped 3 bases and J dropped 5 bases, with 14 bases sitting between them. The CDR3 sequence is CASSYGGSGDEQYF. The CDR3 nucleotides are TGTGCCAGCAGTTATGGGGGATCGGGGGACGAGCAGTACTTC.